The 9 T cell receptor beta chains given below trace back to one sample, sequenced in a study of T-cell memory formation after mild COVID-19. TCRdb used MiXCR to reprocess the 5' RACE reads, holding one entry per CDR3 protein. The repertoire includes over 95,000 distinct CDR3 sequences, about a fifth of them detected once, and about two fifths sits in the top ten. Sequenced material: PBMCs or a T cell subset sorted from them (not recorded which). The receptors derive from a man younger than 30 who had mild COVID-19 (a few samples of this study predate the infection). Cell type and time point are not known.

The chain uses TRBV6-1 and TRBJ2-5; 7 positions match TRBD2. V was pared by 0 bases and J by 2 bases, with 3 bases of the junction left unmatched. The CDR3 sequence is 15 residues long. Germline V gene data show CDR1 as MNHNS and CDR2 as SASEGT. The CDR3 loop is CASSEALGGQETQYF. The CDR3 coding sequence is TGTGCCAGCAGTGAAGCTCTGGGGGGGCAAGAGACCCAGTACTTC.

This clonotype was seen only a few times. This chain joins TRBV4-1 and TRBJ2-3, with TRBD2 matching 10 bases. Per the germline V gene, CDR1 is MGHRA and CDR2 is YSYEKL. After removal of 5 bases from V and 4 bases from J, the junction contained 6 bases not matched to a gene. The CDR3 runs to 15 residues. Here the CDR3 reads CASSVPGTSADTQYF. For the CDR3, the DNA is TGCGCCAGCAGCGTCCCCGGGACTAGCGCAGATACGCAGTATTTT.

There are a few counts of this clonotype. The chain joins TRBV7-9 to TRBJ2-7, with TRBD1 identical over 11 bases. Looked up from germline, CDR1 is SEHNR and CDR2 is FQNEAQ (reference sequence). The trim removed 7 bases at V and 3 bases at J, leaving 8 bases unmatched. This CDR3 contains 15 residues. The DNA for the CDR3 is TGTGCCAGCACCTCCCGGGACAGGGGGATCTACGAGCAGTACTTC. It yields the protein CASTSRDRGIYEQYF.

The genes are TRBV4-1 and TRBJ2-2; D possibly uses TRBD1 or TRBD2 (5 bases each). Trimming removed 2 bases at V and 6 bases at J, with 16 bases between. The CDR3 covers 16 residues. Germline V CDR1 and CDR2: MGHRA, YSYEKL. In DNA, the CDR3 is TGCGCCAGCAGCCAACTTAGTATGAGGGACGCCGGGGAGCTGTTTTTT. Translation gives CASSQLSMRDAGELFF.

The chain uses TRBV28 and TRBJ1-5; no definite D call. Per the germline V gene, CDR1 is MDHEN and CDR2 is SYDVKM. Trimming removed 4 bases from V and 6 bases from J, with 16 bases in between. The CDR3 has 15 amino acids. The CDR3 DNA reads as TGTGCCAGCAGTTCCCCGAAATACTGGGCTCAGCCCCAGCATTTT. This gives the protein CASSSPKYWAQPQHF.

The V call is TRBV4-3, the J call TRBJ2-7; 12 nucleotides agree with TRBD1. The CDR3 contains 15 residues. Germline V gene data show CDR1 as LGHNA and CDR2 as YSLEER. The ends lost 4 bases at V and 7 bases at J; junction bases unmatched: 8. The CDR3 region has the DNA TGCGCCAGCAGCCGAGACAGGGACAGGGGGCGAGAGCAGTACTTC. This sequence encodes CASSRDRDRGREQYF.

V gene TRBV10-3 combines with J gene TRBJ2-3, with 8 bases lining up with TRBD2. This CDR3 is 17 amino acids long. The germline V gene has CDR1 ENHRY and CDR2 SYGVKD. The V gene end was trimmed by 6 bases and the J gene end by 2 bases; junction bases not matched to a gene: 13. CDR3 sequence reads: CAIRSSLAGQLTDTQYF. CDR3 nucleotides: TGTGCCATCAGATCAAGCTTAGCGGGGCAACTCACAGATACGCAGTATTTT.

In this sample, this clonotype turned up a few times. The CDR3 bases are TGTGCCAGCAGTCTACCGGGCCCCTTGAGGGAGCTGTTTTTT. Translated, it gives CASSLPGPLRELFF. The V gene is TRBV6-1, the J gene TRBJ2-2; D unclear. Between the trimmed V and J ends, which lost 5 bases and 9 bases, there was a span of 16 bases. The CDR3 loop spans 14 amino acids. In germline, CDR1 is MNHNS, CDR2 SASEGT.

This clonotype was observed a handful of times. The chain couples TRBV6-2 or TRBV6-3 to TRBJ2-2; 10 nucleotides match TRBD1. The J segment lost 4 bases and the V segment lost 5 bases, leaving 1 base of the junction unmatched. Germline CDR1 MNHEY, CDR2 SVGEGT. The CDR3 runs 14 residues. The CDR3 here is CASSRDRGTGELFF. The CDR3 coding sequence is TGTGCCAGCAGTCGGGACAGGGGCACCGGGGAGCTGTTTTTT.